In this sample, the clone carrying this TCR beta chain turned up a few times. Its antigen is as yet unknown. One entry per CDR3 protein, called by TCRdb with MiXCR from the reads. The sample includes some 920,000 distinct CDR3 sequences, roughly 30% of them seen just once. This entry belongs to a study of T cell repertoires in cytomegalovirus infection. The wider study: Both a matching HLA type and CMV infection were indicated by public TCR beta signatures. General study points: Of the TCR beta families, the public ones yielded a cumulative frequency that identified carriers of CMV plus the relevant HLA.

The CDR3 is made up of 13 amino acids. CDR1 and CDR2 (germline): SNHLY, FYNNEI. Trimming took off 11 bases at V and 4 bases at J, with 17 bases between the two ends. The chain recombines TRBV2 with TRBJ1-1; a weak D match, TRBD1 (6 bases). The sample here was cultured CD8+ T cells from PBMCs, taken from culture after CMV antigen stimulation. The receptor was isolated from a human donor in good health (CMV status not recorded). Some clones in this sample may be carry-over from other donors' samples. CDR3 DNA: TGTGCCCGAACAGGGTTGATAATCACTGAAGCTTTCTTT. Translation gives CARTGLIITEAFF.